This record looks at one TCR beta chain sequence and its context. Its specific antigen is unknown. No clone much larger than this one lies a single base away; base qualities are absent. Based on the germline V gene (reference sequence), the CDR1 and CDR2 sequences are LNHDA and SQIVND. CDR3 length: 15 amino acids, cysteine to phenylalanine. The entry retains the CDR3 DNA only, 45 bases that are in frame from base 1. After removal of 10 bases from V and 1 base from J, the junction retains 4 bases not matched to a gene. The sample comes from a study of blood T cell repertoires in COVID-19 (dated by TCRdb to about 2020). Regarding the complete study: Samples from collaborators originated in the United States, Italy and Spain and spanned both the acute and convalescent phases of COVID-19. The material from the prospective study consisted of cDNA or gDNA derived from T cells, B-cell-depleted T cells, or PBMCs. The dataset comprised deeply sampled blood TCRbeta repertoires from subjects exposed to, actively infected with, or recovered from COVID-19. The repertoires were made available in a free public database intended to serve as a resource for research on the immune response to SARS-CoV-2. Samples came from the ongoing ImmuneRACE study (first 160 participants) plus 1,254 subjects from 6 global collaborators. Nearly every sample came with metadata listing a de-identified subject ID, COVID-19 status, age in years and sex. Where available, HLA class I and class II types were taken from metadata supplied by the sample provider and were not determined by assay-based typing.

Participants in the prospective study were enrolled through a virtual design, were aged roughly 18 to 90 years, and lived in about 25 United States geographic areas. To assign participants to cohorts, the prospective study relied on clinical history that participants themselves reported in a screening survey and a study questionnaire. Recovered participants in ImmuneRACE Cohort 3 were defined as having two consecutive negative NP/OP PCR tests, clearance from a healthcare professional, or resolution of symptoms. Each participant in the prospective study had whole blood, serum and a nasopharyngeal or oropharyngeal swab collected by mobile phlebotomists. Participants in the prospective study had the option to provide additional blood draws and questionnaires over an approximately 2-month period. Prospective study blood samples were shipped either frozen or at room temperature before DNA extraction.

General study outcomes and caveats: The quantity of clinical and demographic metadata differed by source and by participant and was supplied without curation.

The immunoSEQ Assay, a bias-controlled multiplex PCR, was used to amplify TCRbeta CDR3 regions from genomic DNA. For the original study's pipeline: Within the assay, amplification of reference gene primers was used to estimate how many nucleated cells each sample contained. Sequence reads were collapsed and filtered to measure the absolute abundance of every unique TCRbeta CDR3 rearrangement. For each sample, productive Simpson clonality was calculated as the square root of Simpson's diversity index across productive rearrangements. The table was pulled from immuneACCESS by TCRdb, which kept in-frame rearrangements only. Such tables lose some clones; where checked, under half of the loss comes from unresolved V genes, and the rest has no known cause. The DNA gave D and trimming, while V, J and clone size come from that table. This sample comprises approximately 230,000 clones, 80% to 90% of them detected only once. The ten largest account for 1.5% to 2% of the sample.

The clonotype comes from a man aged 35-49 years who had recovered from COVID-19. Sequencing was done on a sample of PBMCs or T cells enriched from blood (not recorded which). The receptor chain draws on TRBV19 and TRBJ2-2; TRBD2 fits 12 bases in the junction. The nucleotide sequence reads TGTGCCACCTGGACTAGCGGGATGAACACCGGGGAGCTGTTTTTT. Its translation reads: CATWTSGMNTGELFF.